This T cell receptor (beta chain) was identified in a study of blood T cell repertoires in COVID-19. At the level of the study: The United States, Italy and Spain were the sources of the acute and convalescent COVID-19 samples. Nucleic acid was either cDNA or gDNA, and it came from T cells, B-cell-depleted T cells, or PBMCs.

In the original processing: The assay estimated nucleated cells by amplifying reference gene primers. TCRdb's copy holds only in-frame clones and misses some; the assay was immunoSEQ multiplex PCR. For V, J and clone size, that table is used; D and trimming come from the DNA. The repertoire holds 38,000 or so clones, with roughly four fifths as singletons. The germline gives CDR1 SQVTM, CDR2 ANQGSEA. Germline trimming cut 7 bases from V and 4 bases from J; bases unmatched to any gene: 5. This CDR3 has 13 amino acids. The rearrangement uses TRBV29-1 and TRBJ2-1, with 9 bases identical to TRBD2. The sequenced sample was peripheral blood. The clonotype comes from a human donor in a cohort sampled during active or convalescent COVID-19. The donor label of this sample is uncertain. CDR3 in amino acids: CSGGLAEYNEQFF. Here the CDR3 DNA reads TGCAGCGGGGGACTAGCTGAATACAATGAGCAGTTCTTC.